The entry below describes one TCR beta chain. Time point given: blood 2 weeks post-SBRT. Indicated treatment: 15 Gy SBRT to primary tumor, nephrectomy 4 weeks later. The method was immunoSEQ multiplex PCR; TCRdb's version includes in-frame clones alone and lacks a portion of them. The sample has roughly 150,000 clones; 87% are singletons. The data were taken from a study of radiation and T cells in renal cell carcinoma. Trimming removed 5 bases at V and 1 base at J, with 11 bases between. The CDR3 contains 14 residues. CDR1 and CDR2 from the germline V gene are MDHEN and SYDVKM. Sequenced material: blood, taken from a patient whose treatment included radiotherapy and nephrectomy. The chain couples TRBV28 to TRBJ1-1; no clear D. The clonotype originates from a woman aged 50 to 65 with renal cell carcinoma. In nucleotides, the CDR3 is TGTGCCAGCAGTAGCCTTCGACAGAACACTGAAGCTTTCTTT. Protein product: CASSSLRQNTEAFF.